The source of this TCR beta chain is a study of type 1 regulatory T cells. The study, taken as a whole, reports: Compared with non-Tr1 cells, Tr1 cells showed a narrower TCR repertoire.

The CDR3 loop spans 14 amino acids. J gave up 8 bases and V 3 bases, and 7 bases lay outside the gene matches. Germline CDR1 is SGHTA and CDR2 is FQGTGA. This clonotype occurred many times. Antigen: not known. TCRdb fed the reads into MiXCR, producing one record per CDR3 protein. The profile shows about 71,000 distinct CDR3 sequences, less than 25% of them singletons. The J gene is TRBJ2-1, the V gene TRBV7-3; TRBD2 matches 7 bases. The sequence was collected from a human donor in good health. Sequencing input: cultured type 1 regulatory T (Tr1) cells, either the whole culture or a sorted fraction (not recorded which). The CDR3 DNA reads as TGTGCCAGCAGCTTTGGGGGGGAGGGATATGAGCAGTTCTTC. It translates to CASSFGGEGYEQFF.